This TCR beta chain was observed in a study of T-cell memory formation after mild COVID-19. Germline assignment: CDR1 MNHEY and CDR2 SVGAGI. V was pared by 3 bases and J by 7 bases, with 25 bases between. CDR3 length: 18 amino acids. Each CDR3 protein gets one entry after TCRdb re-called the 5' RACE reads with MiXCR. Found here are about 340,000 distinct CDR3 sequences, around a fifth of them singletons; the top ten hold 12%. The V gene is TRBV6-5, the J gene TRBJ2-1; a possible D gene is TRBD2 (6 bases). The sequence was obtained from an adult woman who had mild COVID-19 (a few samples of this study predate the infection). Cell type and time point are not known. The sequencing sample was made of PBMCs or a T cell subset sorted from them (not recorded which). CDR3 sequence reads: CASSYGFVRTTINNEQFF. CDR3 bases: TGTGCCAGCAGTTATGGTTTCGTTAGGACTACCATAAATAATGAGCAGTTCTTC.